This record covers a single TCR beta chain. As yet, its antigen is unknown. The data stem from a study of T cell responses to AZD1222 COVID-19 vaccine. Study-wide points: It should be noted that donors were predominantly white British and more often female, and clonal diversity was possibly underestimated. The study identified only five to seven AZD1222 recipients as seropositive at baseline. Reportedly, close to half of spike-specific TCRs are directed against unmutated variant regions.

Data came from immunoSEQ multiplex PCR; TCRdb stores just in-frame clones and leaves some out. The sample holds under 200,000 clones, roughly 93% seen once. The length of the CDR3 is 16 residues. J lost 2 bases, V lost 0 bases, and 5 bases had no gene match. CDR1 LGHDT and CDR2 YNNKEL come from the germline V gene (reference sequence). The chain combines TRBV3-1 (or the pseudogene TRBV3-2) with TRBJ2-3, with TRBD2 identical over 7 bases. Source: peripheral blood, taken on day 0 of AZD1222 vaccination. The sequence derives from an adult in good health. CDR3 region: CASSQDLAENTDTQYF. DNA for the CDR3: TGTGCCAGCAGCCAAGATCTAGCGGAGAACACAGATACGCAGTATTTT.